The 25 T cell receptor beta chains given below trace back to one sample, sequenced in a study of T cell responses to AZD1222 COVID-19 vaccine. Some clones are missing from TCRdb's copy, which holds only in-frame ones; the method was immunoSEQ multiplex PCR. The table records around 100,000 clones, around nine tenths of them present only once. Material: peripheral blood, obtained on day 0 of AZD1222 vaccination. The origin of the receptors is an adult in good health.

The V and J genes are TRBV2 and TRBJ2-7; no definite D call. The CDR3 covers 12 residues. V lost 4 bases and J lost 4, with 8 bases in between. Germline V gives CDR1 SNHLY, CDR2 FYNNEI. The CDR3 DNA reads TGTGCCAGCAGTGCCCGCCAATACGAGCAGTACTTC. Translation gives CASSARQYEQYF.

This clone was detected only a few times. CDR3 residues: CASFLKGARAHYEQYF. The CDR3 nucleotides read TGTGCCAGCTTTCTTAAAGGGGCGCGGGCCCACTACGAGCAGTACTTC. The chain recombines TRBV27 with TRBJ2-7; either TRBD1 or TRBD2 may fit D (5 bases each). The germline CDR1 and CDR2 sequences are MNHEY and SMNVEV (reference sequence). With 8 bases removed from V and 3 bases from J, the gap between germline ends came to 23 bases. The CDR3 contains 16 residues.

This clone was seen just once. The chain links TRBV6-5 to TRBJ1-1; D may be TRBD1 (5 bases). CDR3 length: 13 amino acids. Trimming took 6 bases from V and 6 from J, leaving 14 bases between them. Germline V lookup: CDR1 MNHEY, CDR2 SVGAGI. The CDR3 DNA reads TGTGCCAGCAGAGCCGGGGCAGTACCTGAAGCTTTCTTT. Amino acid sequence: CASRAGAVPEAFF.

This clone came up a few times. The rearrangement joins TRBV7-2 to TRBJ1-3; D is possibly TRBD1 (6 bases). This CDR3 is 17 amino acids long. V lost 1 base, J lost 0 bases, and 13 bases lay in between. Germline-derived CDR1 and CDR2 are SGHTA and FQGNSA. CDR3 region: CASSLGGLGHSGNTIYF. CDR3 coding DNA: TGTGCCAGCAGCTTAGGAGGCTTGGGACACTCTGGAAACACCATATATTTT.

This chain uses TRBV2 with TRBJ2-7; D possibly corresponds to TRBD1 (5 bases). The V end was cut by 10 bases, the J end by 4 bases, with 17 bases between. The length of the CDR3 is 13 residues. The V gene's germline CDR1 is SNHLY and CDR2 FYNNEI. The CDR3 region has the DNA TGTGCCACCCGTCCGCAGACAGCTTACGAGCAGTACTTC. Protein sequence: CATRPQTAYEQYF.

The rearrangement links TRBV5-1 to TRBJ2-7; 7 bases fit TRBD1. The germline CDR1 and CDR2 sequences are SGHRS and YFSETQ. This CDR3 has 13 amino acids. Germline trimming cut 4 bases from V and 2 bases from J; bases unmatched to any gene: 3. The CDR3 bases are TGCGCCAGCAGCCGGGGACAGACCTACGAGCAGTACTTC. The encoded protein is CASSRGQTYEQYF.

J is TRBJ2-5 and V is TRBV7-9; maybe TRBD2 (5 bases). CDR1 is SEHNR and CDR2 is FQNEAQ in the germline V gene (reference sequence). The CDR3 totals 14 residues. The ends were cut back, 5 bases at V and 5 bases at J, with 15 bases in the middle. The CDR3 DNA reads as TGTGCCAGCAGCCCCACTAGTCGCGGGGAGACCCAGTACTTC. Translated: CASSPTSRGETQYF.

The V gene is TRBV19, the J gene TRBJ1-2, with D possibly matching TRBD1 (6 bases). CDR3 size: 16 residues. Trimming removed 4 bases at V and 4 bases at J, with 19 bases between. Germline V CDR1 and CDR2: LNHDA, SQIVND (reference sequence). CDR3 nucleotides: TGTGCCAGTAGTACGGAGGGGGGTGTAGGGATCTATGGCTACACCTTC. It yields the protein CASSTEGGVGIYGYTF.

This rearrangement joins TRBV7-9 to TRBJ2-7; 7 nucleotides agree with TRBD1. Germline values: CDR1 SEHNR, CDR2 FQNEAQ (reference sequence). CDR3 size: 18 residues. The junction had 16 bases not matched to a gene; V was cut back by 5 bases and J by 0 bases. For the CDR3, the DNA is TGTGCCAGCAGCCTCCCCGACAGGGCCAAAAAAAACTCCTACGAGCAGTACTTC. It translates to CASSLPDRAKKNSYEQYF.

J is TRBJ1-1 and V is TRBV29-1; D remains unclear. This CDR3 comprises 12 residues. The germline gives CDR1 SQVTM, CDR2 ANQGSEA. Trimming stripped 0 bases from V and 5 bases from J, with 7 bases between. Written as DNA, the CDR3 is TGCAGCGTTGAAGACGGGTGGACTGAAGCTTTCTTT. Protein sequence: CSVEDGWTEAFF.

The count of this clone is one. The genes are TRBV6-5 and TRBJ2-7, with a possible D match to TRBD2 (6 bases). CDR1 is MNHEY and CDR2 is SVGAGI in the germline V gene. V lost 6 bases to trimming and J lost 6 bases, with 15 bases between them. The CDR3 extends over 13 amino acids. CDR3 sequence: CASSSVRDAEQYF. The CDR3 region has the DNA TGTGCCAGCAGCTCCGTGCGGGACGCCGAGCAGTACTTC.

The J gene is TRBJ1-5, the V gene TRBV19; D not certain. Germline lookup yields CDR1 LNHDA and CDR2 SQIVND (reference sequence). V lost 5 bases, J lost 5 bases, and 10 bases lay in between. This CDR3 is 13 amino acids long. CDR3 amino acids: CASSPSFDQPQHF. Here the CDR3 DNA reads TGTGCCAGTAGTCCCTCATTCGATCAGCCCCAGCATTTT.

The chain uses TRBV5-8 and TRBJ1-3; D remains unclear. Per the germline V gene, CDR1 is SGHTS and CDR2 is YDEGEE. V was shortened by 3 bases and J by 8 bases, with 18 bases between the two germline ends. This CDR3 is built from 15 residues. CDR3 in DNA: TGTGCCAGCAGCTCACGGGCCCCACAAGGAGACACCATATATTTT. It yields the protein CASSSRAPQGDTIYF.

V and J are TRBV27 and TRBJ2-7, with no clear D. V was cut by 5 bases and J by 3 bases, with 14 bases left in between. This CDR3 is built from 14 residues. Germline V CDR1 and CDR2: MNHEY, SMNVEV (reference sequence). The DNA for the CDR3 is TGTGCCAGCAGTAGTGGCGGATCGCTCTACGAGCAGTACTTC. Translated: CASSSGGSLYEQYF.

The V call is TRBV9, the J call TRBJ2-1; D may be TRBD1 (5 bases). This CDR3 contains 14 residues. Per the germline V gene, CDR1 is SGDLS and CDR2 is YYNGEE. V was cut by 0 bases and J by 9 bases, with 13 bases left in between. The CDR3 region is CASSVEGPRGEQFF. The DNA of the CDR3 is TGTGCCAGCAGCGTAGAGGGGCCCCGCGGTGAGCAGTTCTTC.

The chain joins TRBV5-6 to TRBJ1-2; no reliable D call. This CDR3 has 15 residues. The germline V and J ends were trimmed by 2 bases and 0 bases, with 11 bases remaining between them. Germline V lookup: CDR1 SGHDT, CDR2 YYEEEE. DNA of the CDR3: TGTGCCAGCAGCTTAGTCTCCGCGACTAACTATGGCTACACCTTC. This translates into CASSLVSATNYGYTF.

This chain connects TRBV10-3 to TRBJ1-6, with 7 bases matching TRBD1. Germline lookup yields CDR1 ENHRY and CDR2 SYGVKD. The junction had 10 bases not matched to a gene; V was cut back by 7 bases and J by 7 bases. CDR3 length equals 15 residues. In DNA, the CDR3 is TGTGCCATCACGTCCACAGGGGAAGGCAATTCACCCCTCCACTTT. Translated, it gives CAITSTGEGNSPLHF.

The chain combines TRBV5-4 with TRBJ2-1; 7 nucleotides line up with TRBD2. Germline CDR1 and CDR2: SGHNT and YYREEE (reference sequence). The CDR3 totals 15 residues. Trimming removed 0 bases from V and 4 bases from J; junction bases left unmatched: 4. CDR3 sequence (DNA): TGTGCCAGCAGCTTGGAGCGGGAACCGTACAATGAGCAGTTCTTC. Residues: CASSLEREPYNEQFF. Combining the CDR3 with reference TRBV5-4 and TRBJ2-1 gives the whole variable domain ETGVTQSPTHLIKTRGQQVTLRCSSQSGHNTVSWYQQALGQGPQFIFQYYREEENGRGNFPPRFSGLQFPNYSSELNVNALELDDSALYLCASSLEREPYNEQFFGPGTRLTVL.

This clone was seen many times. V is TRBV3-1 (or the pseudogene TRBV3-2) and J is TRBJ2-7, with D maybe TRBD1 (6 bases). CDR3 length: 14 amino acids. Germline CDR1 and CDR2: LGHDT and YNNKEL (reference sequence). V gave up 4 bases and J gave up 7 bases, with 17 bases separating them. The CDR3 spells CASSLSSDRGEQYF. The CDR3, as DNA: TGTGCCAGCAGCCTATCCTCGGACAGAGGTGAGCAGTACTTC.

The chain is built from TRBV29-1 and TRBJ2-2; weak D call: TRBD2 (6 bases). This CDR3 is built from 18 residues. Between the trimmed V and J ends, which lost 2 bases and 0 bases, there was a span of 19 bases. Germline CDR1 SQVTM, CDR2 ANQGSEA. CDR3 loop: CSVERRGAFPSNTGELFF. The DNA of the CDR3 is TGCAGCGTTGAAAGGAGGGGCGCCTTCCCCTCGAACACCGGGGAGCTGTTTTTT.

In its sample, this clone was seen once. V and J are TRBV5-4 and TRBJ2-6, with a tentative D call TRBD1 (6 bases). The germline gives CDR1 SGHNT, CDR2 YYREEE (reference sequence). The CDR3 contains 16 residues. V gave up 5 bases and J gave up 0 bases, with 12 bases separating them. CDR3 in DNA: TGTGCCAGCAGACCAGGGGTTTCCTCTGGGGCCAACGTCCTGACTTTC. As protein: CASRPGVSSGANVLTF.

The chain is built from TRBV7-8 and TRBJ1-1, with unresolved D. The CDR3 is 15 residues long. Per the germline V gene, CDR1 is SGHVS and CDR2 is FQNEAQ. Trimming stripped 7 bases from V and 1 base from J, with 16 bases between. This chain's CDR3 is CASTPVRRGNTEAFF. For the CDR3, the DNA is TGTGCCAGCACCCCAGTGCGGCGCGGGAACACTGAAGCTTTCTTT.

The chain recombines TRBV6-5 with TRBJ1-2; D call uncertain. The CDR3 extends over 14 amino acids. Germline V gives CDR1 MNHEY, CDR2 SVGAGI. V was trimmed by 3 bases and J by 7 bases, leaving 15 bases between them. DNA of the CDR3: TGTGCCAGCAGTTATTCCGCGGCCGGCGGTGGCTACACCTTC. Amino acids: CASSYSAAGGGYTF.

V is TRBV6-9 and J is TRBJ1-1; 7 bases align to TRBD1. V shed 11 bases and J 3 bases; nucleotides not matched to a gene: 12. In germline, CDR1 is MNHGY, CDR2 SVAAGI. The CDR3 is 14 residues long. CDR3: CAFNPDREDTEAFF. For the CDR3, the DNA is TGTGCCTTCAACCCCGACAGGGAGGACACTGAAGCTTTCTTT.

The chain is built from TRBV7-6 and TRBJ1-3, with D unclear. Germline CDR1 SGHVS, CDR2 FNYEAQ. Deletions cut 2 bases from V and 0 bases from J, with 17 bases between. There are 18 residues in the CDR3. CDR3 nucleotide sequence: TGTGCCAGCAGCTTACCCCCACGGGCGGCGAGCTCTGGAAACACCATATATTTT. As protein: CASSLPPRAASSGNTIYF. Full variable domain (missing parts from reference TRBV7-6 and TRBJ1-3): GAGVSQSPRYKVTKRGQDVALRCDPISGHVSLYWYRQALGQGPEFLTYFNYEAQQDKSGLPNDRFSAERPEGSISTLTIQRTEQRDSAMYRCASSLPPRAASSGNTIYFGEGSWLTVV.